The clone carrying this TCR beta chain was observed a single time. This entry belongs to a study of cytomegalovirus exposure and HLA in healthy donors. With V trimmed by 3 bases and J by 4 bases, 5 bases remained unmatched. The CDR3 extends over 15 amino acids. Germline V gene data show CDR1 as LNHNV and CDR2 as YYDKDF (reference sequence). Primers included in the PCR were 60 Vbeta and 13 Jbeta primers. The table came from immunoSEQ multiplex PCR; TCRdb's copy has only in-frame clones and leaves some out. The sample includes roughly 120,000 clones, 65% of them seen just once. This receptor was obtained from a woman between 35 and 50 years old in good health and CMV-seropositive. The rearrangement links TRBV15 to TRBJ2-7; 11 bases fit TRBD1. Sequenced: PBMCs. As DNA, the CDR3 is TGTGCCACCAGCAGTCCGGGACAGGGGGTGTACGAGCAGTACTTC. Amino acids: CATSSPGQGVYEQYF.